This TCR beta chain was observed in a study of T cells expressing NK-cell markers. Study details: Sorted CD3+CD56-NKG2C+, CD3+CD56+NKG2C+ and CD3+CD56+NKG2C- T cells supplied the TCR beta repertoires.

TCRdb re-called the 5' RACE reads; one entry per CDR3 protein, DNA not given. The sample has hundreds of thousands of distinct CDR3 sequences. The sequenced sample consisted of blood T cells: a sorted CD56 or NKG2C T cell subset, CD4+ or CD8+ T cells, or bulk PBMC T cells (not recorded which). The TCR was taken from a woman aged 18-70 years in good health.

CDR3 residues: CASSWGLGPHEQFF. This chain joins TRBV7-3 and TRBJ2-1; TCRdb names TRBD2, which stays unverified in the absence of DNA. This CDR3 region has 14 residues. Germline V lookup: CDR1 SGHTA, CDR2 FQGTGA.